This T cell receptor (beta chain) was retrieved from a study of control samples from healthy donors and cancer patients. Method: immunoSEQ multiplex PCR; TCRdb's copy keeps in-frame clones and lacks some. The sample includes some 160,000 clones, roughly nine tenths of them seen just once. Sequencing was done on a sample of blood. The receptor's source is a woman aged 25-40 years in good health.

CDR3 residues: CASSRSPYEQFF. CDR3 nucleotides: TGTGCCAGCAGTCGCTCCCCTTACGAGCAGTTCTTC. V and J are TRBV27 and TRBJ2-1, with D uncertain. Germline CDR1 reads MNHEY; CDR2 reads SMNVEV (reference sequence). Trimming took off 5 bases at V and 10 bases at J, with 12 bases between the two ends. There are 12 residues in the CDR3.